The clone carrying this TCR beta chain was counted only a few times. This record comes from a study of response to subunit inactivated influenza vaccine. TCRdb reprocessed the RT-PCR reads with MiXCR, giving one entry per CDR3 protein. The sample consists of around 180,000 distinct CDR3 sequences, approximately 8.7% of them appearing once. Germline V gene sequence: CDR1 DFQATT, CDR2 SNEGSKA (reference sequence). The CDR3 consists of 19 residues. Between the trimmed V and J ends, which lost 5 bases and 0 bases, there was a span of 29 bases. This chain links TRBV20-1 with TRBJ2-7, with D perhaps matching TRBD1 (6 bases). This sample comprised non-naive T cells sorted from PBMCs, obtained on the day of vaccination. This sequence was found in a man aged 50 to 59 who received an inactivated influenza vaccine. The CDR3 nucleotides are TGCAGTGCTGACTCCCTTTCGGGACACCGAACCTCCAGCTCCTACGAGCAGTACTTC. This gives the protein CSADSLSGHRTSSSYEQYF.